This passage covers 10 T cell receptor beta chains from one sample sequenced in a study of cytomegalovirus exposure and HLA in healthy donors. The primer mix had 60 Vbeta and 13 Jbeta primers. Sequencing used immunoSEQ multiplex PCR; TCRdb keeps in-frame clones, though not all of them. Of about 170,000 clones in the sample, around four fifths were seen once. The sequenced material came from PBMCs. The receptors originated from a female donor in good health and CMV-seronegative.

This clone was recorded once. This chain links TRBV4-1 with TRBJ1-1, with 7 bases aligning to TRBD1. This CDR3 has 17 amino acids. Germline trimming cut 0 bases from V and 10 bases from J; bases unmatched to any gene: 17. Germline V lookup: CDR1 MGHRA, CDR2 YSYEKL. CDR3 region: CASSQDPRQGREERAFF. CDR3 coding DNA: TGCGCCAGCAGCCAAGACCCTCGACAGGGACGGGAAGAGAGAGCTTTCTTT.

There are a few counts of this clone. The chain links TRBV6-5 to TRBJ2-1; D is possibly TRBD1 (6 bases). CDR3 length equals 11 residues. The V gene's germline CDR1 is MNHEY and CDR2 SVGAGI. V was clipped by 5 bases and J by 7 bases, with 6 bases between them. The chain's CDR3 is CASSQGNEQFF. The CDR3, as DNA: TGTGCCAGCAGTCAGGGGAATGAGCAGTTCTTC.

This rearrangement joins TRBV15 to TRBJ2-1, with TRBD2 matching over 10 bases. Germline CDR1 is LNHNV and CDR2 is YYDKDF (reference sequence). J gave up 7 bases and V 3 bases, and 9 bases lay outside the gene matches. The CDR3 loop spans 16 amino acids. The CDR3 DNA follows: TGTGCCACCAGCAGCGATAGCGGGAGGACCAGGAATGAGCAGTTCTTC. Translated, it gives CATSSDSGRTRNEQFF.

CDR3 sequence: CASSPRDTDTQYF. The DNA for the CDR3 is TGTGCCAGTAGTCCCCGGGACACAGATACGCAGTATTTT. The chain recombines TRBV19 with TRBJ2-3; TRBD2 is a possible D gene (5 bases). CDR1 is LNHDA and CDR2 is SQIVND in the germline V gene (reference sequence). Trimming removed 5 bases from V and 2 bases from J, with 8 bases in between. The CDR3 is made up of 13 amino acids.

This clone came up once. CDR3 nucleotide sequence: TGTGCCAGCAGCGTTGCGGCGAGCTCCTACGAGCAGTACTTC. Its protein product is CASSVAASSYEQYF. This sequence joins TRBV9 and TRBJ2-5; D unclear. The end of the DNA fits TRBJ2-7 better, so the J call may be wrong. This CDR3 contains 14 residues. The germline CDR1 and CDR2 sequences are SGDLS and YYNGEE.

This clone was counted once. CDR3 amino acids: CASSVATVAGGLLNEQFF. The CDR3, as DNA: TGTGCCAGCAGCGTAGCTACTGTTGCGGGAGGGCTTCTGAATGAGCAGTTCTTC. The V call is TRBV9, the J call TRBJ2-1, with 9 bases fitting TRBD2. The J segment lost 7 bases and the V segment lost 0 bases, leaving 14 bases of the junction unmatched. The CDR3 totals 18 residues. CDR1 SGDLS and CDR2 YYNGEE come from the germline V gene.

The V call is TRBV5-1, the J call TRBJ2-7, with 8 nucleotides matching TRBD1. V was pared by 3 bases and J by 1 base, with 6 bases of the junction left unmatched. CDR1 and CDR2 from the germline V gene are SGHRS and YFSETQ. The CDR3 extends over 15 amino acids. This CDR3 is CASSSGTGGSYEQYF. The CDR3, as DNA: TGCGCCAGCAGCTCTGGGACAGGCGGGTCCTACGAGCAGTACTTC.

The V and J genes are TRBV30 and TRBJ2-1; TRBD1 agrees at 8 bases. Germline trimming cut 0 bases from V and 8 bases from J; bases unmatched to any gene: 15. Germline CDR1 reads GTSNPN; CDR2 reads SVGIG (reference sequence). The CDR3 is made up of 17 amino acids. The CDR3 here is CAWSVRRSDRAPDEQFF. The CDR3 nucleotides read TGTGCCTGGAGTGTACGGCGTTCGGACAGGGCCCCCGATGAGCAGTTCTTC. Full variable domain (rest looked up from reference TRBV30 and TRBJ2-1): SQTIHQWPATLVQPVGSPLSLECTVEGTSNPNLYWYRQAAGRGLQLLFYSVGIGQISSEVPQNLSASRPQDRQFILSSKKLLLSDSGFYLCAWSVRRSDRAPDEQFFGPGTRLTVL.

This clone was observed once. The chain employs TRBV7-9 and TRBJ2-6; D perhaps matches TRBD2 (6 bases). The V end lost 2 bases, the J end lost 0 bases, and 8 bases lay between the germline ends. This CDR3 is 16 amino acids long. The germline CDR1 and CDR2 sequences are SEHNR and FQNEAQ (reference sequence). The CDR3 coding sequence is TGTGCCAGCAGCTTACGGGGGTCCTCTGGGGCCAACGTCCTGACTTTC. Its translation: CASSLRGSSGANVLTF.

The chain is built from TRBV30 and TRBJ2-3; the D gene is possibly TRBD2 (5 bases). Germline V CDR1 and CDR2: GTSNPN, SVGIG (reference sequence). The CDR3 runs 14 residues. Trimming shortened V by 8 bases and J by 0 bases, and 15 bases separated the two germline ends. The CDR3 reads CAGRTPFSTDTQYF. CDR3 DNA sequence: TGTGCCGGACGGACTCCATTCAGCACAGATACGCAGTATTTT. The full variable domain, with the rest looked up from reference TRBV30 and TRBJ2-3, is SQTIHQWPATLVQPVGSPLSLECTVEGTSNPNLYWYRQAAGRGLQLLFYSVGIGQISSEVPQNLSASRPQDRQFILSSKKLLLSDSGFYLCAGRTPFSTDTQYFGPGTRLTVL.